The 10 T cell receptor beta chains given below trace back to one sample, sequenced in a study of blood T cells in healthy people across ages. A J-beta primer mix and a sample-barcoded 5' primer were used in a second PCR of about 7 to 12 cycles. TCRdb reprocessed the 5' RACE reads with MiXCR, giving one entry per CDR3 protein. The sample carries about 1.6 million distinct CDR3 sequences, about 32% recorded once. Source material: blood. Receptors were obtained from a woman younger than 45 in good health.

This clonotype was observed a few times. V usage is TRBV28 and J usage is TRBJ2-7, with a weak D call TRBD1 (6 bases). Trimming removed 3 bases from V and 5 bases from J, with 11 bases in between. This CDR3 has 13 amino acids. Looked up from germline, CDR1 is MDHEN and CDR2 is SYDVKM. This CDR3 is CASSFTGSHEQYF. As DNA, the CDR3 is TGTGCCAGCAGTTTTACAGGGTCCCACGAGCAGTACTTC.

The chain recombines TRBV7-8 with TRBJ2-7; D possibly uses TRBD1 or TRBD2 (6 bases each). Germline CDR1 is SGHVS and CDR2 is FQNEAQ. Trimming removed 5 bases from V and 6 bases from J, with 20 bases in between. This CDR3 is built from 15 residues. CDR3 DNA: TGTGCCAGCAGCCTAAATGGGGGGCGCAGGAGCGAGCAGTACTTC. Translation gives CASSLNGGRRSEQYF.

The gene calls are TRBV9 and TRBJ2-5; no reliable D call. The CDR3 extends over 14 amino acids. Germline CDR1 reads SGDLS; CDR2 reads YYNGEE. V dropped 2 bases and J dropped 1 base, with 9 bases sitting between them. CDR3 sequence (DNA): TGTGCCAGCAGCGTTGGTCCGGGCCAAGAGACCCAGTACTTC. Residues: CASSVGPGQETQYF.

The CDR3 DNA reads TGCAGCGTAAAAGGAAGCCTGAACACTGAAGCTTTCTTT. Translated, it gives CSVKGSLNTEAFF. The chain uses TRBV29-1 and TRBJ1-1; D gene uncertain. The length of the CDR3 is 13 residues. The germline gives CDR1 SQVTM, CDR2 ANQGSEA. V was trimmed by 6 bases and J by 0 bases, leaving 11 bases between them.

The rearrangement links TRBV9 to TRBJ2-1, with D tentatively TRBD1 (6 bases). With 0 bases removed from V and 3 bases from J, the gap between germline ends came to 10 bases. Germline V CDR1 and CDR2: SGDLS, YYNGEE. The CDR3 loop spans 15 amino acids. The CDR3 DNA reads as TGTGCCAGCAGCGTAGGGACAGAATTCTACAATGAGCAGTTCTTC. Translation: CASSVGTEFYNEQFF.

The V and J genes are TRBV20-1 and TRBJ2-3; 9 nucleotides agree with TRBD2. The ends lost 0 bases at V and 5 bases at J; junction bases unmatched: 6. The CDR3 extends over 15 amino acids. CDR1 and CDR2 from the germline V gene are DFQATT and SNEGSKA (reference sequence). In DNA, the CDR3 is TGCAGTGCTAGAGATACCCGACTAGCGGAAGATACGCAGTATTTT. Translated, it gives CSARDTRLAEDTQYF.

This clonotype was detected a few times. The rearrangement links TRBV3-1 to TRBJ2-1; 8 nucleotides line up with TRBD1. The junction had 3 bases not matched to a gene; V was cut back by 1 base and J by 7 bases. The CDR3 covers 14 residues. Germline CDR1 and CDR2: LGHDT and YNNKEL (reference sequence). DNA of the CDR3: TGTGCCAGCAGCCAAGCGCAGGGGGCAAATGAGCAGTTCTTC. It specifies CASSQAQGANEQFF.

The rearrangement links TRBV7-8 to TRBJ2-1; TRBD2 might be the D (6 bases). The CDR3 is made up of 18 amino acids. CDR1 SGHVS and CDR2 FQNEAQ come from the germline V gene. Between the trimmed V and J ends, which lost 5 bases and 4 bases, there was a span of 24 bases. The CDR3 region has the DNA TGTGCCAGCAGCCCTACCGTCGGCGGGAAGGAGGATTACAATGAGCAGTTCTTC. Its protein is CASSPTVGGKEDYNEQFF.

The J gene is TRBJ1-1, the V gene TRBV6-1; D gene uncertain. This CDR3 comprises 13 residues. Germline CDR1 is MNHNS and CDR2 is SASEGT. V lost 8 bases, J lost 1 base, and 11 bases lay in between. CDR3: CASLESPNTEAFF. As DNA, the CDR3 is TGTGCCAGCCTCGAGTCCCCGAACACTGAAGCTTTCTTT.

The chain is built from TRBV27 and TRBJ2-1; possibly TRBD2 for D (5 bases). Germline V lookup: CDR1 MNHEY, CDR2 SMNVEV (reference sequence). The CDR3 extends over 15 amino acids. Trimming removed 4 bases from V and 2 bases from J, with 12 bases in between. The CDR3 sequence: CASSYEGATYNEQFF. CDR3 DNA: TGTGCCAGCAGTTACGAGGGCGCTACCTACAATGAGCAGTTCTTC.